This entry concerns a single TCR beta chain. The antigen it recognizes is unknown. No much larger clone is present one base from it, and per-base qualities are unavailable. The data are from a study of Graves' ophthalmopathy and Graves' hyperthyroidism listed by TCRdb under 2018. For context, the study as a whole: Peripheral blood was collected before any treatment was given, at the time of initial diagnosis. TCR beta repertoire signatures were used to distinguish Graves' ophthalmopathy from Graves' hyperthyroidism and to predict progression to ophthalmopathy. In total, approximately 130 blood samples were TCR-sequenced: 40 to 45 ophthalmopathy, 75 hyperthyroidism and about 17 hyperthyroidism-to-ophthalmopathy patients. To explore V-J signatures that distinguish ophthalmopathy from hyperthyroidism, a discovery set of around 100 patients was enrolled, made up of 43 with ophthalmopathy and around 60 with stable hyperthyroidism. An independent validation cohort was composed of 18 hyperthyroidism patients and about 17 patients who later progressed from hyperthyroidism to ophthalmopathy. In a handful of hyperthyroidism patients, the T-cell repertoires found in thyroid tissue were compared with those found in blood. Once sampling was done, hyperthyroidism patients were given methimazole at a starting dose of 30 mg daily, while ophthalmopathy patients were given high-dose intravenous methylprednisolone. Here is what the overall study found, with its caveats: Sample size was not statistically predetermined, and group allocation was not concealed from the investigators. Ophthalmopathy was separated from stable hyperthyroidism by the 13-signature model with roughly 87% sensitivity and roughly 83% specificity in cross-validation and with 80%/75% in the test set. In validation, the model predicted ophthalmopathy progression with about 70% sensitivity and about 77% specificity; eleven to twelve predicted patients were CT-confirmed with GO in a median of around 6.5 months. Among expanded thyroid clonotypes with frequency above 0.001, most also showed up in blood, which suggests that blood repertoires may reflect the thyroid immune response.

Patients with ophthalmopathy had moderately to severely active disease, with a Clinical Activity Score of 3 or more, a NOSPECS grade of 4 or more, and a disease duration of less than 3 months. Patients with other autoimmune diseases, uncontrolled infections, pregnancy or lactation were excluded. Clinical symptoms, serum thyroxine, TRAb, thyroid ultrasound and orbital computed tomography formed the basis of the diagnosis. PBMCs were isolated from about 9.1 ml of fresh peripheral blood by Ficoll-Paque density gradient centrifugation. Total RNA was extracted using Trizol reagent, and RNA quality was checked on an Agilent 2100 Bioanalyzer. For repertoire sequencing, TCR beta CDR3 regions were amplified from RNA transcripts. The first round was an RT-PCR using HTBI primers with the Qiagen OneStep RT-PCR kit, and this first round was followed by a second-round multiplex PCR, then size selection and purification. Libraries were sequenced paired-end with 100 bp reads on an Illumina HiSeq2000. The study's own analysis went as follows. SOAPnuke was used for read processing, and reads with adapters, uncalled bases, a mean Phred below 15, or no exact constant-primer or identifier match were discarded. COPE v1.2.5 was used to merge the high-quality paired reads. Clonotypes were defined as unique nucleotide sequences and were aligned to IMGT TRB V, D and J references using MiTCR v1.1. The analysis was limited to V-J combinations with a frequency above 0.0001, which together covered 99.2% of the repertoires. For each V-J combination, a TCR clonal expansion and chaos score was defined as F50 clonal expansion divided by the chaos observed in the TCRdist matrix. Welch's t-statistics and random forest were used to narrow the features down to approximately 13 V-J combinations, which were then fed into a naive Bayes classifier. The Morisita-Horn index was used to measure how similar the thyroid and blood repertoires were. TCRdb reworked the public reads: Q25 trimming with fastp, MiXCR clone assembly, productive beta chains retained. Records with the same CDR3 protein are collapsed into one entry carrying the most frequent genes and DNA. For this entry, the V and J calls and clone size follow TCRdb and not the study's own pipeline. In all, the sample holds 40,000 to 45,000 distinct CDR3 sequences, and approximately 52% of those were seen once. Roughly 18% of the sample belongs to the ten largest clones.

The CDR3 has 15 amino acids, counting the end cysteine and phenylalanine. Only CDR3 DNA is held: 45 bases, read in frame from base 1. Compared with germline, V lacks 4 bases and J lacks 0 bases; bases without a gene match: 1. From a lookup of the germline V gene, CDR1 and CDR2 are MGHDK and SYGVNS. Sequencing was performed on peripheral blood. The V and J segments used are TRBV25-1 and TRBJ2-7; TRBD2 matches 12 bases in the middle. This sequence originates from an adult man with Graves' ophthalmopathy. The CDR3 protein is CASSVTSGSSYEQYF. The sequence in DNA is TGTGCCAGCAGTGTGACTAGCGGGAGCTCCTACGAGCAGTACTTC.